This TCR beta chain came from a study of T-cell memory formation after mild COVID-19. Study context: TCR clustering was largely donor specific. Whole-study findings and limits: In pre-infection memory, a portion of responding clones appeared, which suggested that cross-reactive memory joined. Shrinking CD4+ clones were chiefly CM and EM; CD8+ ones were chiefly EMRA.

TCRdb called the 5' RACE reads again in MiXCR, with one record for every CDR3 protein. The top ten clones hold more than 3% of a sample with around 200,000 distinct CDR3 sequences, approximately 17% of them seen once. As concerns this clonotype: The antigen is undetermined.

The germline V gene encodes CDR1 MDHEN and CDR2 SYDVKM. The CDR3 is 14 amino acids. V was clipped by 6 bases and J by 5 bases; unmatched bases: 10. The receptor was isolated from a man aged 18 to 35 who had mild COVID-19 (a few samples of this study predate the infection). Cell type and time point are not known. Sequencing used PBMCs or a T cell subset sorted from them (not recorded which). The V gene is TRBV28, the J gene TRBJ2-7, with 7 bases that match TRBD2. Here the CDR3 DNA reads TGTGCCAGCAGCCCCCCAGCGGGGCGACACGAGCAGTACGTC. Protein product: CASSPPAGRHEQYV.